This TCR beta chain was observed in a study of shared clonotypes between healthy human individuals. V was pared by 0 bases and J by 7 bases, with 8 bases of the junction left unmatched. In germline, CDR1 is LGHNA, CDR2 YNFKEQ. This CDR3 has 17 residues. Study-level points and caveats: Large sequencing depth failed to make sorted-subset sequencing complete, rarefaction showed. Several donors shared about 4.5% of their naive CD4 clonotypes. Memory subsets generally showed lower estimated richness than naive subsets.

Using immunoSEQ multiplex PCR, the repertoire was profiled, and TCRdb retains in-frame clones only, with some absent. The sample has around 750,000 clones, around 67% seen once. Of note for this clone: Its cognate antigen is unknown.

Material for sequencing was memory CD4+ T cells sorted from blood. Sample subset: CD45RA-negative fraction. The rearrangement uses TRBV4-2 and TRBJ2-1; 11 bases match TRBD2. The TCR originated in a young woman in good health. CDR3 protein: CASSQDLGSGRANEQFF. In DNA form, the CDR3 reads TGTGCCAGCAGCCAAGATCTCGGTAGCGGGAGGGCAAATGAGCAGTTCTTC.